This entry lists 23 T cell receptor beta chains sequenced from one sample in a study of blood T cell repertoires in COVID-19. This table comes from immunoSEQ multiplex PCR, and its TCRdb copy is limited to in-frame clones, with some not included. Of some 110,000 clones detected, roughly 80% appear once; the ten largest clones hold 20% to 30%. Sequenced material: peripheral blood. These receptors all come from a man between 60 and 75 years old with acute or convalescent COVID-19.

V gene TRBV11-3 combines with J gene TRBJ2-3, with 7 positions matching TRBD1. Germline V gene lookup returns CDR1 SGHNT and CDR2 YENEEA. J was trimmed by 4 bases and V by 2 bases; bases with no gene match: 3. The CDR3 has 14 amino acids. The DNA for the CDR3 is TGTGCCAGCAGCTTATTGGGACAGCCAGATACGCAGTATTTT. It is translated as CASSLLGQPDTQYF.

This chain connects TRBV24-1 to TRBJ2-3; TRBD1 aligns across 7 bases. The J segment lost 3 bases and the V segment lost 3 bases, leaving 14 bases of the junction unmatched. The CDR3 extends over 18 amino acids. The germline V gene encodes CDR1 KGHDR and CDR2 SFDVKD. The CDR3 protein is CATSDTRPDRVWTDTQYF. The DNA of the CDR3 is TGTGCCACCAGTGATACCCGCCCCGACAGGGTGTGGACAGATACGCAGTATTTT.

This rearrangement joins TRBV6-6 to TRBJ2-5; D is perhaps TRBD1 (6 bases). The CDR3 runs 14 residues. Per germline, CDR1 MNHNY and CDR2 SVGAGI (reference sequence). V dropped 0 bases and J dropped 2 bases, with 7 bases sitting between them. The CDR3 spells CASSYSGAQETQYF. CDR3 nucleotide sequence: TGTGCCAGCAGTTACTCGGGGGCACAAGAGACCCAGTACTTC.

The chain links TRBV12-3 or TRBV12-4 to TRBJ2-3; D unresolved. Trimming shortened V by 1 base and J by 2 bases, and 4 bases separated the two germline ends. CDR3 size: 13 residues. For the CDR3, the DNA is TGTGCCAGCAGTTTAGGCTACACAGATACGCAGTATTTT. It encodes CASSLGYTDTQYF.

J is TRBJ1-1 and V is TRBV11-2; D perhaps matches TRBD1 (5 bases). This CDR3 region has 14 residues. With 1 base removed from V and 4 bases from J, the gap between germline ends came to 10 bases. CDR1 and CDR2 from the germline V gene are SGHAT and FQNNGV. The CDR3 is CASSLAGRVTEAFF. DNA of the CDR3: TGTGCCAGCAGCTTAGCCGGCAGGGTCACTGAAGCTTTCTTT.

V and J are TRBV28 and TRBJ1-1; D call uncertain. The CDR3 spans 12 residues. Germline V gene lookup returns CDR1 MDHEN and CDR2 SYDVKM. V was clipped by 5 bases and J by 6 bases, with 10 bases between them. CDR3 nucleotides: TGTGCCAGCAGTCTCCCGTTTGCTGAAGCTTTCTTT. The encoded protein is CASSLPFAEAFF.

The V gene is TRBV11-3, the J gene TRBJ2-6; the D is unclear. Germline lookup yields CDR1 SGHNT and CDR2 YENEEA. The CDR3 is 16 amino acids. Trimming took off 11 bases at V and 0 bases at J, with 17 bases between the two ends. Here the CDR3 reads CAPRPSATSGANVLTF. The CDR3 DNA is TGTGCCCCCCGCCCGAGCGCTACCTCTGGGGCCAACGTCCTGACTTTC.

This chain uses TRBV11-2 with TRBJ1-1; unclear D gene. Germline-derived CDR1 and CDR2 are SGHAT and FQNNGV. Between the trimmed V and J ends, which lost 5 bases and 4 bases, there was a span of 14 bases. This CDR3 has 14 residues. The CDR3 DNA reads TGTGCCAGCAGCCCCGTGAGGGAGAGCACTGAAGCTTTCTTT. Encoded protein: CASSPVRESTEAFF.

V and J are TRBV4-3 and TRBJ1-2, with 8 bases aligning to TRBD1. The length of the CDR3 is 15 residues. The V gene's germline CDR1 is LGHNA and CDR2 YSLEER. The ends lost 3 bases at V and 1 base at J; junction bases unmatched: 4. CDR3 sequence (DNA): TGCGCCAGCAGCCACCGGACAGGGAGTAACTATGGCTACACCTTC. Protein sequence: CASSHRTGSNYGYTF.

The chain combines TRBV2 with TRBJ1-1; 7 bases are shared with TRBD1. The V and J ends lost 4 bases and 1 base, in that order; junction bases with no gene match: 0. CDR1 is SNHLY and CDR2 is FYNNEI in the germline V gene. This CDR3 has 13 amino acids. CDR3 bases: TGTGCCAGCAGTGGACAGGGGAACACTGAAGCTTTCTTT. Translation gives CASSGQGNTEAFF.

The chain couples TRBV19 to TRBJ1-2, with 7 bases matching TRBD1. Trimming removed 7 bases from V and 6 bases from J; junction bases left unmatched: 20. The length of the CDR3 is 17 residues. Germline V gene lookup returns CDR1 LNHDA and CDR2 SQIVND (reference sequence). As DNA, the CDR3 is TGTGCCAGTATCCCTAGGGGATCAGACAGGGTGCGAGATGGCTACACCTTC. It encodes CASIPRGSDRVRDGYTF.

This clone was detected only a few times. The chain carries TRBV19 and TRBJ1-1; D is undetermined. Germline loops: CDR1 LNHDA, CDR2 SQIVND (reference sequence). Trimming pared 5 bases from V and 5 bases from J, leaving 15 bases between. The CDR3 consists of 14 residues. The CDR3 reads CASSSLEFGTEAFF. The CDR3 DNA reads TGTGCCAGTAGTTCTTTGGAGTTTGGGACTGAAGCTTTCTTT. Supplemented by reference TRBV19 and TRBJ1-1, the full variable domain reads DGGITQSPKYLFRKEGQNVTLSCEQNLNHDAMYWYRQDPGQGLRLIYYSQIVNDFQKGDIAEGYSVSREKKESFPLTVTSAQKNPTAFYLCASSSLEFGTEAFFGQGTRLTVV.

V gene TRBV6-1 combines with J gene TRBJ2-1; TRBD2 matches 9 bases. With V trimmed by 3 bases and J by 13 bases, 7 bases remained unmatched. This CDR3 comprises 13 residues. Germline V gene sequence: CDR1 MNHNS, CDR2 SASEGT. CDR3 residues: CASSDRRLADQFF. CDR3 nucleotides: TGTGCCAGCAGTGATCGCCGACTAGCGGATCAGTTCTTC.

The CDR3 region is CASGFWGQDREKLFF. The DNA for the CDR3 is TGTGCTAGTGGTTTTTGGGGACAGGATAGGGAAAAACTGTTTTTT. V is TRBV12-5 and J is TRBJ1-4, with 8 bases matching TRBD1. Trimming removed 3 bases from V and 8 bases from J; junction bases left unmatched: 8. Germline lookup yields CDR1 LGHNT and CDR2 FRNRAP. This CDR3 spans 15 amino acids.

The chain is built from TRBV3-1 (or the pseudogene TRBV3-2) and TRBJ2-1; 11 nucleotides line up with TRBD2. The CDR3 contains 16 residues. Germline trimming cut 5 bases from V and 2 bases from J; bases unmatched to any gene: 5. Germline V gene data show CDR1 as LGHDT and CDR2 as YNNKEL (reference sequence). The CDR3 nucleotides read TGTGCCAGCAGCATGCGGACTAGCGGGCCCTACAATGAGCAGTTCTTC. It translates to CASSMRTSGPYNEQFF.

This clone was counted once. The gene calls are TRBV10-1 and TRBJ2-1; D is perhaps TRBD2 (6 bases). Germline-derived CDR1 and CDR2 are WNHNN and SYGVQD (reference sequence). Trimming removed 6 bases from V and 1 base from J, with 16 bases in between. This CDR3 contains 16 residues. The CDR3 DNA sequence: TGCGCCAGCAGCGCCCATGGGGGGAAATCCTACAATGAGCAGTTCTTC. Protein product: CASSAHGGKSYNEQFF.

The chain couples TRBV7-8 to TRBJ2-5; weak D call: TRBD1 (6 bases). This CDR3 region has 13 residues. CDR1 is SGHVS and CDR2 is FQNEAQ in the germline V gene. Trimming shortened V by 5 bases and J by 2 bases, and 9 bases separated the two germline ends. The CDR3 spells CASSRTDQETQYF. CDR3 coding DNA: TGTGCCAGCAGCCGGACAGATCAAGAGACCCAGTACTTC.

V is TRBV5-5 and J is TRBJ2-7; possible D gene TRBD1, 6 bases. Trimming stripped 3 bases from V and 2 bases from J, with 12 bases between. CDR1 and CDR2 (germline): SGHKS, YYEKEE (reference sequence). The CDR3 runs to 14 residues. The CDR3 protein is CASSYYGGAYEQYF. DNA for the CDR3: TGTGCCAGCAGCTATTATGGGGGCGCCTACGAGCAGTACTTC.

Only one count was recorded for this clone. This chain links TRBV28 with TRBJ1-4; D possibly corresponds to TRBD1 (6 bases). The V and J ends lost 5 bases and 4 bases respectively, with 8 bases between them. Germline CDR1 reads MDHEN; CDR2 reads SYDVKM. The CDR3 has 13 amino acids. CDR3: CASSPQGNEKLFF. CDR3 DNA sequence: TGTGCCAGCAGTCCACAGGGTAATGAAAAACTGTTTTTT.

V gene TRBV7-6 combines with J gene TRBJ2-1; unclear D gene. V was cut by 4 bases and J by 4 bases, with 11 bases left in between. The CDR3 sequence is 14 residues long. Germline V gene sequence: CDR1 SGHVS, CDR2 FNYEAQ. This CDR3 reads CASSSGGSYNEQFF. The DNA for the CDR3 is TGTGCCAGCAGCTCGGGTGGCAGTTACAATGAGCAGTTCTTC.

The chain is built from TRBV7-9 and TRBJ1-5; D perhaps matches TRBD1 (5 bases). Germline lookup yields CDR1 SEHNR and CDR2 FQNEAQ (reference sequence). V dropped 4 bases and J dropped 0 bases, with 10 bases sitting between them. The CDR3 spans 15 residues. The DNA of the CDR3 is TGTGCCAGCAGCTCGGACACCAATAGCAATCAGCCCCAGCATTTT. Translation gives CASSSDTNSNQPQHF.

J is TRBJ2-2 and V is TRBV5-5; weak D call: TRBD2 (6 bases). This CDR3 comprises 15 residues. The ends were cut back, 0 bases at V and 5 bases at J, with 11 bases in the middle. Germline V CDR1 and CDR2: SGHKS, YYEKEE (reference sequence). CDR3 DNA: TGTGCCAGCAGCTTGGCCGGGAGTAGGACCGGGGAGCTGTTTTTT. Its translation: CASSLAGSRTGELFF.

This rearrangement joins TRBV18 to TRBJ2-5; D uncertain. Germline values: CDR1 KGHSH, CDR2 LQKENI. The CDR3 runs to 14 residues. With 3 bases removed from V and 5 bases from J, the gap between germline ends came to 13 bases. In DNA, the CDR3 is TGTGCCAGCTCACCGACGAGATCCGGGGAGACCCAGTACTTC. Translated: CASSPTRSGETQYF.